This TCR beta chain was identified in a study of blood T cells in healthy people across ages. Trimming at V came to 8 bases and at J to 0 bases, leaving 12 bases not matched to a gene. CDR1 SGHTA and CDR2 FQGNSA come from the germline V gene. The CDR3 is made up of 17 amino acids. In the case of this clonotype: Its matching antigen is unknown.

Findings of the study overall: A strong correlation between TCR beta diversity and naive T cell percentage was seen.

The use of a sample-barcoded 5' primer and a J-beta primer mix characterized a second PCR of about 6 to 11 cycles. TCRdb reanalysed the 5' RACE reads using MiXCR and keeps one entry per CDR3 protein. The sample has more than 700,000 distinct CDR3 sequences, around 50% seen once. This TCR came from a man older than 75 in good health. The J gene is TRBJ2-1, the V gene TRBV7-2, with TRBD2 identical over 8 bases. Specimen: blood. CDR3 loop: CASLSRASGSSYNEQFF. The CDR3 nucleotides are TGTGCCAGCTTAAGCCGGGCCAGCGGGAGCTCCTACAATGAGCAGTTCTTC.